These 6 T cell receptor beta chains were sequenced from one sample in a study of blood T cell repertoires in COVID-19. Measured with immunoSEQ multiplex PCR; TCRdb has only the in-frame clones, and not every one. The profile shows approximately 530,000 clones, roughly 91% of them singletons. Sequenced: peripheral blood. The receptor source for this set is a woman aged 45-65 years with COVID-19, enrolled during active disease.

The chain recombines TRBV6-6 with TRBJ1-1; TRBD1 aligns across 9 bases. Germline V gives CDR1 MNHNY, CDR2 SVGAGI (reference sequence). The CDR3 totals 15 residues. The V gene end was trimmed by 3 bases and the J gene end by 0 bases; junction bases not matched to a gene: 2. The CDR3 nucleotides read TGTGCCAGCAGTTATGACAGGGGGTTGAACACTGAAGCTTTCTTT. It specifies CASSYDRGLNTEAFF.

The chain links TRBV6-5 to TRBJ2-1; 8 bases map to TRBD1. CDR3 length: 13 amino acids. J lost 9 bases, V lost 6 bases, and 7 bases had no gene match. In germline, CDR1 is MNHEY, CDR2 SVGAGI. In DNA, the CDR3 is TGTGCCAGCAGCCTGGACAGGGCAGGTGAGCAGTTCTTC. Translating it yields CASSLDRAGEQFF.

The chain couples TRBV19 to TRBJ1-2; no firm D call. Germline V CDR1 and CDR2: LNHDA, SQIVND (reference sequence). Trimming removed 8 bases at V and 0 bases at J, with 10 bases between. The CDR3 has 13 residues. The CDR3 DNA follows: TGTGCCAGTGTGCGGGGAGCTAACTATGGCTACACCTTC. Its translation is CASVRGANYGYTF.

This chain joins TRBV27 and TRBJ2-7; 7 nucleotides agree with TRBD1. Germline values: CDR1 MNHEY, CDR2 SMNVEV (reference sequence). The CDR3 extends over 12 amino acids. V lost 10 bases to trimming and J lost 4 bases; unmatched junction nucleotides: 7. The CDR3 sequence: CATVGQPYEQYF. The CDR3 DNA reads TGTGCCACCGTGGGACAGCCTTACGAGCAGTACTTC.

The genes are TRBV5-1 and TRBJ1-2; the D gene is possibly TRBD1 (6 bases). The CDR3 loop spans 15 amino acids. Trimming removed 0 bases from V and 6 bases from J, with 15 bases in between. CDR1 and CDR2 from the germline V gene are SGHRS and YFSETQ. The CDR3 region is CASSLATGQGDGYTF. CDR3 DNA: TGCGCCAGCAGCTTGGCCACAGGGCAGGGAGATGGCTACACCTTC.

About this clone: Additional DNA sequences in this sample encode the identical CDR3. The chain links TRBV7-9 to TRBJ2-7; D is possibly TRBD1 (5 bases). V dropped 2 bases and J dropped 0 bases, with 11 bases sitting between them. CDR1 SEHNR and CDR2 FQNEAQ come from the germline V gene (reference sequence). CDR3 length equals 15 residues. This CDR3 reads CASSLSRDSSYEQYF. The CDR3 bases are TGTGCCAGCAGCTTATCCCGAGACAGCTCCTACGAGCAGTACTTC.